The TCR beta chain under discussion was sequenced for a study of lymphopenia after photon versus proton radiotherapy. Study-wide results and limits: After lymphocyte nadir, photon-treated repertoires showed oligoclonal expansion, especially CD8+ Temra. Relative stability marked proton patients; photon patients lost diversity and naive cells.

Concerning this clone itself: No antigen is known for it.

Method: immunoSEQ multiplex PCR; TCRdb's copy keeps in-frame clones and lacks some. The profile shows about 20,000 clones, around 89% of them singletons. The germline V gene encodes CDR1 SGHDN and CDR2 FVKESK. This CDR3 has 17 amino acids. The V gene lost 2 bases and the J gene lost 0 bases, with 13 bases spanning the gap. This receptor was obtained from a man of 80 years or more with esophageal cancer. Sequencing was performed on peripheral blood, taken from a patient treated with proton-based radiotherapy. The genes are TRBV14 and TRBJ2-2; a weak D match, TRBD1 (5 bases). The CDR3 is CASSQFTGWPNTGELFF. The CDR3 DNA is TGTGCCAGCAGCCAATTTACAGGCTGGCCGAACACCGGGGAGCTGTTTTTT.